A single sample gave rise to the 22 T cell receptor beta chains below, sequenced in a study of blood T cell repertoires in COVID-19. Clones were sequenced by immunoSEQ multiplex PCR, and TCRdb holds only the in-frame ones, with some missing. The repertoire holds 89,000 or so clones, less than 85% seen once, with about two fifths in the top ten. Sequences were obtained from peripheral blood. The receptors shown here come from an elderly man with acute or convalescent COVID-19.

The chain is built from TRBV7-9 and TRBJ2-3, with 10 bases that match TRBD1. The CDR3 has 14 residues. Germline assignment: CDR1 SEHNR and CDR2 FQNEAQ (reference sequence). V was clipped by 5 bases and J by 6 bases; unmatched bases: 5. Here the CDR3 reads CASSTGQGLDTQYF. The CDR3 DNA reads TGTGCCAGCAGCACGGGACAGGGGTTGGATACGCAGTATTTT.

This chain connects TRBV6-5 to TRBJ2-1; TRBD2 aligns across 11 bases. The V and J ends lost 6 bases and 4 bases, in that order; junction bases with no gene match: 5. Germline values: CDR1 MNHEY, CDR2 SVGAGI. The CDR3 loop spans 15 amino acids. The CDR3 region is CASSRLAGPYNEQFF. The CDR3 region has the DNA TGTGCCAGCAGCAGACTAGCGGGACCGTACAATGAGCAGTTCTTC.

The chain employs TRBV7-2 and TRBJ1-5, with D unresolved. CDR1 and CDR2 from the germline V gene are SGHTA and FQGNSA. With 5 bases removed from V and 1 base from J, the gap between germline ends came to 12 bases. The CDR3 length is 15 residues. CDR3 residues: CASSRAGRSNQPQHF. The CDR3 DNA sequence: TGTGCCAGCAGCCGGGCGGGTCGAAGCAATCAGCCCCAGCATTTT.

The V and J genes are TRBV19 and TRBJ2-7; 11 bases agree with TRBD1. CDR3 length: 15 amino acids. V lost 6 bases, J lost 3 bases, and 7 bases stayed unmatched. The V gene's germline CDR1 is LNHDA and CDR2 SQIVND (reference sequence). The CDR3 bases are TGTGCCAGTAGCCGGACAGGGGGCGGAATCTACGAGCAGTACTTC. Translation gives CASSRTGGGIYEQYF.

The chain has TRBV7-9 and TRBJ2-1, with D possibly TRBD1 on 6 matching bases. The CDR3 has 16 amino acids. V was cut by 5 bases and J by 4 bases, with 18 bases left in between. Germline CDR1 SEHNR, CDR2 FQNEAQ (reference sequence). CDR3 nucleotides: TGTGCCAGCAGCGATCAACAGGGAAGGAGGTACAATGAGCAGTTCTTC. Its protein product is CASSDQQGRRYNEQFF.

This clone came up once. V gene TRBV3-1 (or the pseudogene TRBV3-2) combines with J gene TRBJ2-5, with a tentative D call TRBD2 (6 bases). V dropped 0 bases and J dropped 2 bases, with 19 bases sitting between them. The CDR3 loop spans 18 amino acids. CDR1 is LGHDT, CDR2 YNNKEL, per germline (reference sequence). In nucleotides, the CDR3 is TGTGCCAGCAGCCAAGAGGGTAAAGAGGGACTTAGGCAAGAGACCCAGTACTTC. It yields the protein CASSQEGKEGLRQETQYF.

The chain carries TRBV6-5 and TRBJ2-3; possible D gene TRBD1, 6 bases. Looked up from germline, CDR1 is MNHEY and CDR2 is SVGAGI. The V end lost 6 bases, the J end lost 10 bases, and 20 bases lay between the germline ends. The CDR3 runs 14 residues. This CDR3 reads CASSTKQGQVAQYF. The CDR3 DNA sequence: TGTGCCAGCAGCACAAAACAGGGTCAGGTTGCGCAGTATTTT.

This chain connects TRBV30 to TRBJ2-4; 7 bases are shared with TRBD2. Germline assignment: CDR1 GTSNPN and CDR2 SVGIG (reference sequence). The CDR3 spans 15 residues. V was clipped by 2 bases and J by 0 bases; unmatched bases: 4. CDR3 region: CAWSSGTIAKNIQYF. The DNA of the CDR3 is TGTGCCTGGAGTAGCGGGACGATAGCCAAAAACATTCAGTACTTC.

V is TRBV7-2 and J is TRBJ2-7; TRBD2 matches 7 bases. The CDR3 spans 15 residues. The junction had 3 bases not matched to a gene; V was cut back by 1 base and J by 0 bases. Germline assignment: CDR1 SGHTA and CDR2 FQGNSA. The CDR3 DNA is TGTGCCAGCAGCTTAGTTGGGACTACCTCCTACGAGCAGTACTTC. Its translation: CASSLVGTTSYEQYF.

This clone is judged medium-sized. The chain is built from TRBV7-9 and TRBJ1-6; no firm D call. V gave up 5 bases and J gave up 12 bases, with 11 bases separating them. The CDR3 runs to 12 residues. Germline CDR1 SEHNR, CDR2 FQNEAQ (reference sequence). The CDR3, as DNA: TGTGCCAGCAGCCTGACATCCCGACCCCTCCACTTT. It translates to CASSLTSRPLHF.

This clone was counted a single time. The J gene is TRBJ1-1, the V gene TRBV12-5; D may be TRBD1 (5 bases). Deletions cut 3 bases from V and 3 bases from J, with 8 bases between. The CDR3 sequence is 13 residues long. From germline, CDR1 is LGHNT and CDR2 FRNRAP. This CDR3 reads CASGFKGDTEAFF. CDR3 nucleotide sequence: TGTGCTAGTGGTTTTAAAGGGGACACTGAAGCTTTCTTT.

The chain recombines TRBV29-1 with TRBJ2-7; D uncertain. Germline V CDR1 and CDR2: SQVTM, ANQGSEA. Trimming pared 6 bases from V and 2 bases from J, leaving 11 bases between. CDR3 length equals 12 residues. In DNA form, the CDR3 reads TGCAGCGTAACCGGGTCAACCTACGAGCAGTACTTC. This sequence encodes CSVTGSTYEQYF.

The chain couples TRBV6-5 to TRBJ1-3; D is perhaps TRBD1 (5 bases). The V gene lost 2 bases and the J gene lost 0 bases, with 8 bases spanning the gap. The CDR3 loop spans 15 amino acids. The germline gives CDR1 MNHEY, CDR2 SVGAGI. CDR3 amino acids: CASSYRGFSGNTIYF. In DNA, the CDR3 is TGTGCCAGCAGTTACAGGGGATTCTCTGGAAACACCATATATTTT.

V and J are TRBV27 and TRBJ2-1; 9 nucleotides agree with TRBD1. This CDR3 comprises 15 residues. The germline CDR1 and CDR2 sequences are MNHEY and SMNVEV (reference sequence). J was trimmed by 5 bases and V by 5 bases; bases with no gene match: 7. For the CDR3, the DNA is TGTGCCAGCAGTCCCGGGACAGGGCGAGACAATGAGCAGTTCTTC. Encoded protein: CASSPGTGRDNEQFF.

V gene TRBV18 combines with J gene TRBJ2-5; maybe TRBD1 (5 bases). This CDR3 spans 14 amino acids. The V gene lost 1 base and the J gene lost 1 base, with 7 bases spanning the gap. The germline CDR1 and CDR2 sequences are KGHSH and LQKENI. CDR3 nucleotides: TGTGCCAGCTCACCACTTAGGGGCCAAGAGACCCAGTACTTC. Translated: CASSPLRGQETQYF.

This clone was seen a single time. V and J are TRBV5-1 and TRBJ2-2; 9 bases match TRBD2. The CDR3 extends over 16 amino acids. V gave up 4 bases and J gave up 6 bases; unmatched junction bases: 10. Germline CDR1 and CDR2: SGHRS and YFSETQ. The CDR3 is CASSPRGTSQAGELFF. The CDR3 nucleotides read TGCGCCAGCAGCCCTAGGGGGACTAGCCAGGCCGGGGAGCTGTTTTTT.

The V and J genes are TRBV10-3 and TRBJ2-2, with a weak D call TRBD2 (6 bases). V lost 6 bases and J lost 5, with 13 bases in between. There are 14 residues in the CDR3. The germline V gene encodes CDR1 ENHRY and CDR2 SYGVKD. As DNA, the CDR3 is TGTGCCATCAGGACGGGAGAGGTTACCGGGGAGCTGTTTTTT. Amino acids: CAIRTGEVTGELFF.

This clone was recorded a few times. V and J are TRBV12-3 or TRBV12-4 and TRBJ1-2; no definite D call. CDR3 size: 12 residues. The germline V and J ends were trimmed by 3 bases and 7 bases, with 9 bases remaining between them. CDR3 in DNA: TGTGCCAGCAGTTTGGGTGAGGGTGGCTACACCTTC. This translates into CASSLGEGGYTF.

The rearrangement joins TRBV5-4 to TRBJ1-4, with D maybe TRBD1 (6 bases). The CDR3 loop spans 15 amino acids. Looked up from germline, CDR1 is SGHNT and CDR2 is YYREEE (reference sequence). The V end lost 4 bases, the J end lost 3 bases, and 13 bases lay between the germline ends. CDR3 DNA: TGTGCCAGCAGCATCACAGGGATTCCTAATGAAAAACTGTTTTTT. It codes for CASSITGIPNEKLFF.

This clone was seen a few times. V gene TRBV10-2 combines with J gene TRBJ2-3; TRBD2 is a possible D gene (5 bases). The ends were cut back, 4 bases at V and 6 bases at J, with 14 bases in the middle. The germline V gene has CDR1 WSHSY and CDR2 SAAADI. The length of the CDR3 is 14 residues. The CDR3 reads CASSGGLLGDTQYF. The CDR3 DNA follows: TGCGCCAGCAGTGGCGGGCTTCTGGGCGATACGCAGTATTTT.

This clone showed up just a few times. This chain connects TRBV18 to TRBJ1-1; 8 bases match TRBD1. Germline values: CDR1 KGHSH, CDR2 LQKENI. The CDR3 is made up of 16 amino acids. Trimming at V came to 3 bases and at J to 4 bases, leaving 10 bases not matched to a gene. The CDR3, as DNA: TGTGCCAGCTCACCGACTACCAGGGGGCAGGGCACTGAAGCTTTCTTT. Translation: CASSPTTRGQGTEAFF.

The V gene is TRBV5-1, the J gene TRBJ1-6; 12 bases agree with TRBD1. Unmatched junction bases numbered 6, after V lost 4 bases and J lost 7 bases. CDR1 SGHRS and CDR2 YFSETQ come from the germline V gene. The CDR3 loop spans 16 amino acids. CDR3 sequence (DNA): TGCGCCAGCAGCCCGGGACAGGGGGCAATCAATTCACCCCTCCACTTT. Translating it yields CASSPGQGAINSPLHF.